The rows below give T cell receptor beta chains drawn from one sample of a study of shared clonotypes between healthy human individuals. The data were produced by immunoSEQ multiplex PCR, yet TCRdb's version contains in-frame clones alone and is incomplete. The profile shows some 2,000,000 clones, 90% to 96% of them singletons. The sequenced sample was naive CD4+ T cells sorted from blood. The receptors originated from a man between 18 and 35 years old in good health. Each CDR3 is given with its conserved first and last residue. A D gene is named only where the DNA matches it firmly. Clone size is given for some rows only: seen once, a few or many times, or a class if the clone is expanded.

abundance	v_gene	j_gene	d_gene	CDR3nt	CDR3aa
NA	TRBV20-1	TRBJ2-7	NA	TGCAGTGCTGGAGACCCCTACGAGCAGTACTTC	CSAGDPYEQYF
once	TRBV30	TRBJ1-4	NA	TGTGCCTGGAGTGAGCAGGGCTGGGAAAAACTGTTTTTT	CAWSEQGWEKLFF
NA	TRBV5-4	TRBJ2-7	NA	TGTGCCAGCAGCTTGACAAGTCACGAGCAGTACTTC	CASSLTSHEQYF
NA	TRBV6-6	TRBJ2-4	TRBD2	TGTGCCAGCAGTTACTCCCCGGGGGGAGCCAAAAACATTCAGTACTTC	CASSYSPGGAKNIQYF
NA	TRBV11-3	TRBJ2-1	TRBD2	TGTGCCAGCAGCTTTTCTGGCGGGAGCGCCTACAATGAGCAGTTCTTC	CASSFSGGSAYNEQFF
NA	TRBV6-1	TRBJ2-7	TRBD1	TGTGCCAGCCAGGGACAGATTGGTCCTTTCTACGAGCAGTACTTC	CASQGQIGPFYEQYF
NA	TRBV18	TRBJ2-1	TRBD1	TGTGCCAGCTCTAAGACGACAGGGTCCTACAATGAGCAGTTCTTC	CASSKTTGSYNEQFF
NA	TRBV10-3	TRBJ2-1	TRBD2	TGTGCCATCAGTGAACTACTAGCGGGGAATTACAATGAGCAGTTCTTC	CAISELLAGNYNEQFF
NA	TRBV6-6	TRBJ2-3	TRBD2	TGTGCCAGCAGTCGAAGCGGGAGGGTAACAGATACGCAGTATTTT	CASSRSGRVTDTQYF
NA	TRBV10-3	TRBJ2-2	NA	TGTGCCATCCCCGGACCCAACACCGGGGAGCTGTTTTTT	CAIPGPNTGELFF
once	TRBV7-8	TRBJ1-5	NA	TGTGCCAGCAGCGGGGGGGATCAGCCCCAGCATTTT	CASSGGDQPQHF
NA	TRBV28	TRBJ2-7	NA	TGTGCCAGCAGTTTGTTGGCCAGCGGTGCGAGTGAGCAGTACTTC	CASSLLASGASEQYF
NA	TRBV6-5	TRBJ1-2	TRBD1	TGTGCCAGCCGGGCGGGACAGGGGGCCTATGGCTACACCTTC	CASRAGQGAYGYTF
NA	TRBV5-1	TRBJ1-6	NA	TGCGCCAGCAGCTTGGGAGGGGAAGGCTCACCCCTCCACTTT	CASSLGGEGSPLHF
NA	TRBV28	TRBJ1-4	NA	TGTGCCAGCAGTTTGGGGGGGTCGGCTAATGAAAAACTGTTTTTT	CASSLGGSANEKLFF
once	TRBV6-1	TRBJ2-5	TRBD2	TGTGCCAGCAGCCAGGGACTAGCTGGAGAGACCCAGTACTTC	CASSQGLAGETQYF
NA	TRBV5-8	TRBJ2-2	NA	TGTGCCAGCAGCTTATTTTTAGGGACAACGAACACCGGGGAGCTGTTTTTT	CASSLFLGTTNTGELFF
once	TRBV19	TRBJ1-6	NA	TGTGCCAGTAGTATTGCCAGGGGTAATTCACCCCTCCACTTT	CASSIARGNSPLHF
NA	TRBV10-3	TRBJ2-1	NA	TGTGCCATCACAAGTGGGGCAGGGGTCAATGAGCAGTTCTTC	CAITSGAGVNEQFF
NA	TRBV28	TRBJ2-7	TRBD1	TGTGCCAGCAGCAGTAGACAGGGTTGGACCTACGAGCAGTACTTC	CASSSRQGWTYEQYF
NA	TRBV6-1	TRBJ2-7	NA	TGTGCCAGCACTCAGGGGTCCTACGAGCAGTACTTC	CASTQGSYEQYF
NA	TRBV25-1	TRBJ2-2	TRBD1	TGTGCCAGCAGCGGTTCCGGGACAGGGACCGGGGAGCTGTTTTTT	CASSGSGTGTGELFF
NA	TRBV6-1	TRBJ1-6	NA	TGTGCCAGCACTGAGGGTAGCTCCTATAATTCACCCCTCCACTTT	CASTEGSSYNSPLHF
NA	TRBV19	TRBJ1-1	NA	TGTGCCAGTAGTATGTGGGACACTGAAGCTTTCTTT	CASSMWDTEAFF
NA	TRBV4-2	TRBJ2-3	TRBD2	TGTGCCAGCAGCCAAGATTTGGCTAGCGGGGGGGCCACGTCGGGGGGCACAGATACGCAGTATTTT	CASSQDLASGGATSGGTDTQYF
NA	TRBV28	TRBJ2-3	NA	NA	CASSLSSGQGAFTDTQYF
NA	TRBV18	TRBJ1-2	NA	TGTGCCAGCTCACCAGGGCAGGAGATCGGTGGCTACACCTTC	CASSPGQEIGGYTF
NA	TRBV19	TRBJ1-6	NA	TGTGCCAGTAGTGAGGGGAAGGCCTATAATTCACCCCTCCACTTT	CASSEGKAYNSPLHF
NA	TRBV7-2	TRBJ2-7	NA	TGTGCCAGCAGCCCGGCCCCCTACGAGCAGTACTTC	CASSPAPYEQYF
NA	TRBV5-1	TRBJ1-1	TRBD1	TGCGCCAGCAGCACCGGACAGGGTGAAACTGAAGCTTTCTTT	CASSTGQGETEAFF
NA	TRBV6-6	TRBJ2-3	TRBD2	TGTGCCAGCAGTCGGGGACTAGCGGGAACAGATACGCAGTATTTT	CASSRGLAGTDTQYF
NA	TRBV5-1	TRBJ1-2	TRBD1	TGCGCCAGCAGCCCGGGACAGGGGACTTTTGGCTACACCTTC	CASSPGQGTFGYTF
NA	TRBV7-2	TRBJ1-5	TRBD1	TGTGCCAGCAGCTGGGGACAGGGCGACCAGCCCCAGCATTTT	CASSWGQGDQPQHF
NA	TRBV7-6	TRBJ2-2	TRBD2	TGTGCCAGCAGCTCCCACCCTAGCGGCCCCACCGGGGAGCTGTTTTTT	CASSSHPSGPTGELFF
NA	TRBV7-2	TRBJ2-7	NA	TGTGCCAGCAGAGACGACCACGAGCAGTACTTC	CASRDDHEQYF
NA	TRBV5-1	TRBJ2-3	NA	TGCGCCACCAAAGCGGGCAGCTTCACAGATACGCAGTATTTT	CATKAGSFTDTQYF
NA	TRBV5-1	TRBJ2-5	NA	TGCGCCAGCAGCTTGGCCCCGGGTGAGCAGGAGACCCAGTACTTC	CASSLAPGEQETQYF
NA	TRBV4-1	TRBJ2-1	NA	TGCGCCAGCAGCCAAGTTGTTGGGGCTGGATCGAAATACAATGAGCAGTTCTTC	CASSQVVGAGSKYNEQFF
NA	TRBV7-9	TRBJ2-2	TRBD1	TGTGCCAGCAGCCCTCTTCCAGGGGGCCTTAACACCGGGGAGCTGTTTTTT	CASSPLPGGLNTGELFF
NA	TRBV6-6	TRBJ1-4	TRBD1	TGTGCCAGCAGTTGGGGACAGAGCTTTAATGAAAAACTGTTTTTT	CASSWGQSFNEKLFF
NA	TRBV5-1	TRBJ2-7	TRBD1	TGCGCCAGCAGCGAGCAGGGGGTATCGGACGAGCAGTACTTC	CASSEQGVSDEQYF
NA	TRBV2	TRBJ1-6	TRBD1	TGTGCCAGCAGGGGACAGGGGGCGGAAAATTCACCCCTCCACTTT	CASRGQGAENSPLHF
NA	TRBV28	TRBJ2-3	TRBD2	TGTGCCAGCAGTCTCTCCGGGCTAGCGGGCGATACGCAGTATTTT	CASSLSGLAGDTQYF
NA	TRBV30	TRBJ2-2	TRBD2	TGTGCCTGGAGGGGGACTACCCCCACCGGGGAGCTGTTTTTT	CAWRGTTPTGELFF
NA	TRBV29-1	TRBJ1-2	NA	TGCAGCGGGGGTCTGTTAGGCGGTGGCTACACCTTC	CSGGLLGGGYTF